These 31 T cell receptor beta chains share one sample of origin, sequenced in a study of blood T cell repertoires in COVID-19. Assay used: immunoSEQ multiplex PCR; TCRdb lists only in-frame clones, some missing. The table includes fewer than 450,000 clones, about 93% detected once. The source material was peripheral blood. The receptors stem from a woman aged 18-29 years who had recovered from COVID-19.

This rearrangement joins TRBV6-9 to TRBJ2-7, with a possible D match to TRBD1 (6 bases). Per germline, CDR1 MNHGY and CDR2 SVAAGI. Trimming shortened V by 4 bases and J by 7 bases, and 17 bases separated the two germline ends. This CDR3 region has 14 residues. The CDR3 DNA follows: TGTGCCAGCAGTTTGGGGACGAACCAGGGGGAGCAGTACGTC. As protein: CASSLGTNQGEQYV.

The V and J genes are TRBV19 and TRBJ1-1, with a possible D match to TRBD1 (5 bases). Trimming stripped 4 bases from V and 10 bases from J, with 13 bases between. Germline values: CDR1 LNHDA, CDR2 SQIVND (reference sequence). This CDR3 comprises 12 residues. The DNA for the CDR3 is TGTGCCAGTAGTAGAACGGAGGGGTTAGCTTTCTTT. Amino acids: CASSRTEGLAFF.

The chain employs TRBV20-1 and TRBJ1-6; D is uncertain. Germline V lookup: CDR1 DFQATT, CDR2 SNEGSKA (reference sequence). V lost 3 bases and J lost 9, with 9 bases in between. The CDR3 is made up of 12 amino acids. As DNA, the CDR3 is TGCAGTGCTAGTAGAGAGGGTTCACCCCTCCACTTT. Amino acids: CSASREGSPLHF.

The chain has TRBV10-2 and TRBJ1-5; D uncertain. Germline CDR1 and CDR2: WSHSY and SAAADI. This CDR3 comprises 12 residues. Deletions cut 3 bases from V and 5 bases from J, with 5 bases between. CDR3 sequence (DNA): TGCGCCAGCAGTGACCCCTATCAGCCCCAGCATTTT. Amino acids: CASSDPYQPQHF.

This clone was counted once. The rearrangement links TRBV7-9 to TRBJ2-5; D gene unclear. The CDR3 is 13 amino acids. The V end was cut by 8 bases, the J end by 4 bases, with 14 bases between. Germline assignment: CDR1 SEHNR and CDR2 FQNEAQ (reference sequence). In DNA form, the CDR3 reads TGTGCCAGCGAGGCAGACCTTCGAGAGACCCAGTACTTC. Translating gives CASEADLRETQYF.

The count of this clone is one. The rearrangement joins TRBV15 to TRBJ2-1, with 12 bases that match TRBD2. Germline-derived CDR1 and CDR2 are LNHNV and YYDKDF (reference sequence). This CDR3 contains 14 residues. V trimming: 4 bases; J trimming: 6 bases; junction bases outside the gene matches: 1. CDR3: CATSKTSGSNEQFF. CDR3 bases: TGTGCCACCAGCAAGACTAGCGGGAGCAATGAGCAGTTCTTC.

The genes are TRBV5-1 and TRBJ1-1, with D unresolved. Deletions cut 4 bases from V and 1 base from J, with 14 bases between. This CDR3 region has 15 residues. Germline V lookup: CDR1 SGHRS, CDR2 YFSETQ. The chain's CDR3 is CASSRVGAGNTEAFF. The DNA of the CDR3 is TGCGCCAGCAGCCGTGTGGGTGCGGGGAACACTGAAGCTTTCTTT.

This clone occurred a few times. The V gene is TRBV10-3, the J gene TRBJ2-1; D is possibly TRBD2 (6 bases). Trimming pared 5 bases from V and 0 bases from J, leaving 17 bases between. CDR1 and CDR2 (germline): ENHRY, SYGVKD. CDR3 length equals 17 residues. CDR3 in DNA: TGTGCCATCAGTAGCGGGCTCCAGACTAGCTCCTACAATGAGCAGTTCTTC. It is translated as CAISSGLQTSSYNEQFF.

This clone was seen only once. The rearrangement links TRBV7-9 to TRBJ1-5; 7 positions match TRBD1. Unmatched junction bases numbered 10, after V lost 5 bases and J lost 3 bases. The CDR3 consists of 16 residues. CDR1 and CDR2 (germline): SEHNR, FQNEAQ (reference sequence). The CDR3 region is CASSPELQGINQPQHF. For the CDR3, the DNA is TGTGCCAGCAGCCCTGAACTACAGGGGATCAATCAGCCCCAGCATTTT. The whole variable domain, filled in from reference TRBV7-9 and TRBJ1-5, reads DTGVSQNPRHKITKRGQNVTFRCDPISEHNRLYWYRQTLGQGPEFLTYFQNEAQLEKSRLLSDRFSAERPKGSFSTLEIQRTEQGDSAMYLCASSPELQGINQPQHFGDGTRLSIL.

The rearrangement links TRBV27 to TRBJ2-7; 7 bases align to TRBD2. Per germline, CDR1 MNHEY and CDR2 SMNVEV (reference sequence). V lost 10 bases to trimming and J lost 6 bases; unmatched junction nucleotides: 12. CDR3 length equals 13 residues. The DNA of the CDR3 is TGTGCCACCAGACCAGCGGGGTTGGCCGAGCAGTACGTC. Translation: CATRPAGLAEQYV.

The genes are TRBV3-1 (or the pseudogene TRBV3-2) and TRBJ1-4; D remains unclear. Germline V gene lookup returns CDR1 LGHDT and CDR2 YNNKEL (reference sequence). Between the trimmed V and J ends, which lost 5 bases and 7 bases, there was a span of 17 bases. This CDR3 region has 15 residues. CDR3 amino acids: CASSSVEGPGEKLFF. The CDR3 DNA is TGTGCCAGCAGCTCCGTCGAGGGCCCCGGTGAAAAACTGTTTTTT.

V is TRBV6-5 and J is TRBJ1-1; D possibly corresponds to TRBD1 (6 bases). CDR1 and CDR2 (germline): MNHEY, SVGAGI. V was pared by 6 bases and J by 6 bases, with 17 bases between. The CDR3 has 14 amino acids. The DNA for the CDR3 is TGTGCCAGCAGGATTACAGGGCCCAACGCTGAAGCTTTCTTT. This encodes CASRITGPNAEAFF.

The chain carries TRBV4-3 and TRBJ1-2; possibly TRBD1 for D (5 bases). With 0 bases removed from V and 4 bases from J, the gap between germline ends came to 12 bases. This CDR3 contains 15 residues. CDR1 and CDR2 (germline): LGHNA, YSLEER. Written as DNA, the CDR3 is TGCGCCAGCAGCCAAGATGGAGGGGTAGGCTATGGCTACACCTTC. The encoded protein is CASSQDGGVGYGYTF.

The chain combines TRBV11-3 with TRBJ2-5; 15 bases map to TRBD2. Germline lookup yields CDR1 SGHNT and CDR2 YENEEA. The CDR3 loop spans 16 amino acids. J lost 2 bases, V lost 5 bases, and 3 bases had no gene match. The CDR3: CASSQGTSGRQETQYF. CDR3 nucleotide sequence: TGTGCCAGCAGCCAAGGGACTAGCGGGAGGCAAGAGACCCAGTACTTC.

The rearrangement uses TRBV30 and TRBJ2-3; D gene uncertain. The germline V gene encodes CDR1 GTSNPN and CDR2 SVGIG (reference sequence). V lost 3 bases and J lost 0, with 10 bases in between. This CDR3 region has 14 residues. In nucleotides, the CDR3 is TGTGCCTGGAGATCCCAGGTGAGCACAGATACGCAGTATTTT. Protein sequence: CAWRSQVSTDTQYF.

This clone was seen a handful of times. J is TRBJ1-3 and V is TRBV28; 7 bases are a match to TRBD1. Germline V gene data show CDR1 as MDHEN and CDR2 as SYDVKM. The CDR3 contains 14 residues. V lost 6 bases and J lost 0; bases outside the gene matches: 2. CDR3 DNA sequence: TGTGCCAGCAGAGGGACAGACTCTGGAAACACCATATATTTT. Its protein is CASRGTDSGNTIYF. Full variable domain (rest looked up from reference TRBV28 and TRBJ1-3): DVKVTQSSRYLVKRTGEKVFLECVQDMDHENMFWYRQDPGLGLRLIYFSYDVKMKEKGDIPEGYSVSREKKERFSLILESASTNQTSMYLCASRGTDSGNTIYFGEGSWLTVV.

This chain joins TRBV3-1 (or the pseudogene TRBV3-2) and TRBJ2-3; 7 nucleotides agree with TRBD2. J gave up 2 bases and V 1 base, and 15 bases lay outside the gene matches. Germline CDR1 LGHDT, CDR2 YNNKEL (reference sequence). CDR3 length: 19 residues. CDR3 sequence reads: CASSQGPFSSGKPTDTQYF. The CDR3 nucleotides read TGTGCCAGCAGCCAAGGGCCTTTTTCTAGCGGAAAACCCACAGATACGCAGTATTTT.

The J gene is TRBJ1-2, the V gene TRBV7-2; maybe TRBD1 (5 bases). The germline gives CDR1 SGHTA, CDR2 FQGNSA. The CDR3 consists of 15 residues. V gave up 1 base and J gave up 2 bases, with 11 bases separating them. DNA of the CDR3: TGTGCCAGCAGCTTAGAGGCAGGGTCCAACTATGGCTACACCTTC. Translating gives CASSLEAGSNYGYTF.

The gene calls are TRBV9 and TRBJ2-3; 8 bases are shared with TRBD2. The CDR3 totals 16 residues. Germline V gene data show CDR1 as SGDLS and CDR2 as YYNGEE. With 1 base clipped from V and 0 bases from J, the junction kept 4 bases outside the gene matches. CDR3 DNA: TGTGCCAGCAGCGTAACGTTAGCGGGAAGCACAGATACGCAGTATTTT. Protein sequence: CASSVTLAGSTDTQYF.

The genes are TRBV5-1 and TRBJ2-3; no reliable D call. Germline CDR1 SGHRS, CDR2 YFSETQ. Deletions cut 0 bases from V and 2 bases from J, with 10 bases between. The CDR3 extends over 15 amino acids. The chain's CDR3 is CASSLVRVSTDTQYF. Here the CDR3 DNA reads TGCGCCAGCAGCTTGGTACGGGTCTCCACAGATACGCAGTATTTT.

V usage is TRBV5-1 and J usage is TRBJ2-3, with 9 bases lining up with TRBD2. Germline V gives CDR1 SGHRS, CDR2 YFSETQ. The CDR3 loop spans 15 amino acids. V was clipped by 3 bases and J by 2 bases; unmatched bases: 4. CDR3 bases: TGCGCCAGCAGCTGGACTAGCGATTACACAGATACGCAGTATTTT. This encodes CASSWTSDYTDTQYF.

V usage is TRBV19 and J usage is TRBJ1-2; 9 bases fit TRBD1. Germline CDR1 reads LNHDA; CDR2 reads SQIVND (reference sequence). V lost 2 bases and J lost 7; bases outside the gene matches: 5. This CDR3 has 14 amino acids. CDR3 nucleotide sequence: TGTGCCAGTAGTATACAACAGGGGGCTGGTGGCTACACCTTC. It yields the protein CASSIQQGAGGYTF.

The CDR3 DNA sequence: TGTGCCAGCAGCCCGACAGGGGTAGAGTACAATGAGCAGTTCTTC. It codes for CASSPTGVEYNEQFF. The rearrangement links TRBV5-8 to TRBJ2-1, with TRBD1 matching 8 bases. V gave up 4 bases and J gave up 4 bases; unmatched junction bases: 7. This CDR3 region has 15 residues. Germline values: CDR1 SGHTS, CDR2 YDEGEE.

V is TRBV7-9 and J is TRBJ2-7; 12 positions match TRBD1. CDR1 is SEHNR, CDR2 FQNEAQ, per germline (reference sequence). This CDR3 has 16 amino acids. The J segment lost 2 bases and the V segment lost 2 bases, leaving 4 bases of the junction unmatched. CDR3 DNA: TGTGCCAGCAGCTTATATCGGGACAGGGGGCCCTACGAGCAGTACGTC. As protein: CASSLYRDRGPYEQYV.

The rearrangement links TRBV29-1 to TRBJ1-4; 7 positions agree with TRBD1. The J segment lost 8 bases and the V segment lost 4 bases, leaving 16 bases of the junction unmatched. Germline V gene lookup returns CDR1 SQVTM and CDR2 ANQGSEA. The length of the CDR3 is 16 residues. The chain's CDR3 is CSVGGLRDSSGEKLFF. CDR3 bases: TGCAGCGTTGGCGGCCTGCGGGACAGCTCAGGGGAAAAACTGTTTTTT.

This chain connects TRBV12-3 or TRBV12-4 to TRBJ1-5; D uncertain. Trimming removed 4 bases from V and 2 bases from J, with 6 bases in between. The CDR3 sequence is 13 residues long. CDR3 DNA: TGTGCCAGCAGTTCGGAGGGCAATCAGCCCCAGCATTTT. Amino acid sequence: CASSSEGNQPQHF.

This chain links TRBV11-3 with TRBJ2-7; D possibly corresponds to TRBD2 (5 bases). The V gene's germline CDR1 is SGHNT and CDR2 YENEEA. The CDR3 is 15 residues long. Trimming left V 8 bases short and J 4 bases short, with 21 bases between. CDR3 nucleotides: TGTGCCAGCGCCCAGGAGGCCCTGGGCGCGTACGAGCAGTACGTC. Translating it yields CASAQEALGAYEQYV.

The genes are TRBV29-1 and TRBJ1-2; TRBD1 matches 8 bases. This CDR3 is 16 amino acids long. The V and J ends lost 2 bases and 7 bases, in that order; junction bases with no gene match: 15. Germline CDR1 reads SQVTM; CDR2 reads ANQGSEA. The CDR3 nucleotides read TGCAGCGTTGAAAATGGGGGACAGGTCGCTCCCCTTGGCTACACCTTC. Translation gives CSVENGGQVAPLGYTF. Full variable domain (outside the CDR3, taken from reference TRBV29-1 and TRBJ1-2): SAVISQKPSRDICQRGTSLTIQCQVDSQVTMMFWYRQQPGQSLTLIATANQGSEATYESGFVIDKFPISRPNLTFSTLTVSNMSPEDSSIYLCSVENGGQVAPLGYTFGSGTRLTVV.

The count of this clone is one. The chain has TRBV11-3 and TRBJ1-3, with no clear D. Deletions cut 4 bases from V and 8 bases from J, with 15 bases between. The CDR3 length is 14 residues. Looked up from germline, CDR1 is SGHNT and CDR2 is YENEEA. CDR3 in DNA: TGTGCCAGCAGCTCCCTAGAGAACCCAGACACCATATATTTT. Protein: CASSSLENPDTIYF. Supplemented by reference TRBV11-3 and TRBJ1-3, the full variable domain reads EAGVVQSPRYKIIEKKQPVAFWCNPISGHNTLYWYLQNLGQGPELLIRYENEEAVDDSQLPKDRFSAERLKGVDSTLKIQPAELGDSAVYLCASSSLENPDTIYFGEGSWLTVV.

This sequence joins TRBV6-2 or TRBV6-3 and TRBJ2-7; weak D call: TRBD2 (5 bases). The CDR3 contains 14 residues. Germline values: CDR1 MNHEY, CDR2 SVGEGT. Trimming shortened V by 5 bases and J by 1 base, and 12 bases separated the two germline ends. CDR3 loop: CASSRGLESYEQYV. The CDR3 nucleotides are TGTGCCAGCAGTCGCGGACTGGAATCCTACGAGCAGTACGTC.

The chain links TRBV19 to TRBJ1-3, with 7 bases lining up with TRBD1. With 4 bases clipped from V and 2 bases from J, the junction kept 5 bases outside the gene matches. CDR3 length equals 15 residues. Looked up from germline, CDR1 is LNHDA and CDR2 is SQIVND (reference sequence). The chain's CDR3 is CASSKDRVPGNTIYF. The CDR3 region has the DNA TGTGCCAGTAGTAAAGACAGGGTTCCTGGAAACACCATATATTTT.